This TCR beta chain comes out of a study of identifying expanded T cells in peripheral blood. Study-wide points: Variance in clone template counts between roughly two-week samples significantly increased with total template count across all healthy donors. Differentially abundant clones: 0.95 to 1.5 between replicates, just under 17 at around 14 days, less than 20 at four.

Generated by immunoSEQ multiplex PCR, the TCRdb table keeps only in-frame clones and is missing some. The sample lists around 68,000 clones; around 87% were seen once. Germline V CDR1 and CDR2: LNHDA, SQIVND (reference sequence). The CDR3 has 15 amino acids. Trimming took 3 bases from V and 2 from J, leaving 11 bases between them. Note on this clone: Its antigen is as yet unknown.

No infections or other immune events were documented during collection. This rearrangement joins TRBV19 to TRBJ1-5; no firm D call. The origin of this receptor is a person between 18 and 75 years old in good health. Material: blood. CDR3 DNA sequence: TGTGCCAGTAGTATCCAACCGAGAGGCAATCAGCCCCAGCATTTT. It yields the protein CASSIQPRGNQPQHF.